Listed below are T cell receptor beta chains from one sample, sequenced in a study of siplizumab effects on memory and regulatory T cells. The data were produced by immunoSEQ multiplex PCR, yet TCRdb's version contains in-frame clones alone and is incomplete. The sample lists more than 85,000 clones, about 92% occurring once. Sequenced material: Tregs sorted from blood. The receptor source for this set is a human donor in good health. CDR3s include the opening cysteine and the closing phenylalanine or tryptophan. The D gene is left open where the match is weak. Not every row has a clone size; where given, it reads once, few, many or a size class.

clone size: .; J gene: TRBJ2-5; V gene: TRBV7-9; D gene: .; CDR3 protein: CASSKRIETQYF; CDR3 DNA: TGTGCCAGCAGCAAAAGGATTGAGACCCAGTACTTC
clone size: .; J gene: TRBJ1-3; V gene: TRBV19; D gene: TRBD1; CDR3 protein: CASSIQGASGNTIYF; CDR3 DNA: TGTGCCAGTAGTATTCAGGGGGCGTCGGGAAACACCATATATTTT
clone size: .; J gene: TRBJ2-1; V gene: TRBV11-3; D gene: TRBD2; CDR3 protein: CASSLGLAGVNEQFF; CDR3 DNA: TGTGCCAGCAGCTTAGGGCTAGCGGGAGTCAATGAGCAGTTCTTC
clone size: .; J gene: TRBJ2-7; V gene: TRBV7-8; D gene: .; CDR3 protein: CASSLPAVYEQYF; CDR3 DNA: TGTGCCAGCAGCTTACCAGCGGTCTACGAGCAGTACTTC
clone size: .; J gene: TRBJ2-6; V gene: TRBV25-1; D gene: .; CDR3 protein: CASSVGSAGANVLTF; CDR3 DNA: TGTGCCAGCAGTGTCGGGAGTGCTGGGGCCAACGTCCTGACTTTC
clone size: .; J gene: TRBJ1-2; V gene: TRBV7-9; D gene: .; CDR3 protein: CASSSSTVKRF; CDR3 DNA: TGTGCCAGCAGCTCCTCGACAGTAAAACGCTTC
clone size: .; J gene: TRBJ1-2; V gene: TRBV7-9; D gene: .; CDR3 protein: CASSLEGYTF; CDR3 DNA: TGTGCCAGCAGCTTGGAAGGCTACACCTTC
clone size: few; J gene: TRBJ1-1; V gene: TRBV5-1; D gene: .; CDR3 protein: CASSPITGTTEAFF; CDR3 DNA: TGCGCCAGCAGCCCGATAACGGGGACCACTGAAGCTTTCTTT
clone size: .; J gene: TRBJ1-5; V gene: TRBV5-4; D gene: .; CDR3 protein: CASSLDGQGGNQPQHF; CDR3 DNA: TGTGCCAGCAGCTTGGACGGGCAGGGCGGCAATCAGCCCCAGCATTTT
clone size: .; J gene: TRBJ2-5; V gene: TRBV7-9; D gene: .; CDR3 protein: CASRDMQETQYF; CDR3 DNA: TGTGCCAGCCGGGACATGCAAGAGACCCAGTACTTC
clone size: .; J gene: TRBJ1-1; V gene: TRBV11-1; D gene: TRBD1; CDR3 protein: CASSARGLVGEAFF; CDR3 DNA: TGTGCCAGCAGCGCCAGGGGGCTCGTCGGTGAAGCTTTCTTT
clone size: .; J gene: TRBJ1-1; V gene: TRBV10-3; D gene: .; CDR3 protein: CATKQGVNTEAFF; CDR3 DNA: TGTGCAACAAAGCAAGGGGTGAACACTGAAGCTTTCTTT
clone size: .; J gene: TRBJ2-7; V gene: TRBV15; D gene: TRBD2; CDR3 protein: CATSRETSGRGVYEQYF; CDR3 DNA: TGTGCCACCAGCAGAGAAACTAGCGGGAGGGGGGTCTACGAGCAGTACTTC
clone size: once; J gene: TRBJ1-3; V gene: TRBV9; D gene: .; CDR3 protein: CASSPGTVSGNTIYF; CDR3 DNA: TGTGCCAGCAGCCCGGGGACCGTCTCTGGAAACACCATATATTTT
clone size: .; J gene: TRBJ2-1; V gene: TRBV2; D gene: TRBD2; CDR3 protein: CASSLGLATEQFF; CDR3 DNA: TGTGCCAGCAGCTTAGGACTAGCCACTGAGCAGTTCTTC
clone size: .; J gene: TRBJ2-7; V gene: TRBV6-5; D gene: .; CDR3 protein: CASSYEAGPYEQYF; CDR3 DNA: TGTGCCAGCAGTTACGAGGCGGGCCCCTACGAGCAGTACTTC
clone size: .; J gene: TRBJ1-2; V gene: TRBV5-1; D gene: .; CDR3 protein: CASSREAIYGYTF; CDR3 DNA: TGCGCCAGCAGCAGGGAGGCTATCTATGGCTACACCTTC
clone size: .; J gene: TRBJ2-7; V gene: TRBV5-4; D gene: .; CDR3 protein: CASSLQGFLPYEQYF; CDR3 DNA: TGTGCCAGCAGCTTGCAGGGTTTCCTACCCTACGAGCAGTACTTC
clone size: .; J gene: TRBJ2-5; V gene: TRBV21-1; D gene: .; CDR3 protein: CASSPGHPEETQYF; CDR3 DNA: TGTGCCAGCAGCCCGGGACATCCAGAAGAGACCCAGTACTTC
clone size: .; J gene: TRBJ2-3; V gene: TRBV7-9; D gene: .; CDR3 protein: CASSSRDTQYF; CDR3 DNA: TGTGCCAGCAGCAGTCGTGATACGCAGTATTTT
clone size: .; J gene: TRBJ2-1; V gene: TRBV4-1; D gene: .; CDR3 protein: CASTPGLALSNEQFF; CDR3 DNA: TGCGCCAGCACACCGGGACTCGCTCTCTCCAATGAGCAGTTCTTC
clone size: .; J gene: TRBJ2-7; V gene: TRBV30; D gene: .; CDR3 protein: CAWSLEYEQYF; CDR3 DNA: TGTGCCTGGAGTTTGGAGTACGAGCAGTACTTC
clone size: .; J gene: TRBJ2-3; V gene: TRBV11-2; D gene: .; CDR3 protein: CASSFLGFTDTQYF; CDR3 DNA: TGTGCCAGCAGCTTCTTGGGGTTTACAGATACGCAGTATTTT
clone size: .; J gene: TRBJ1-2; V gene: TRBV25-1; D gene: .; CDR3 protein: CASSEYPDRVYGYTF; CDR3 DNA: TGTGCCAGCAGTGAATATCCCGACAGAGTCTATGGCTACACCTTC
clone size: .; J gene: TRBJ2-2; V gene: TRBV6-6; D gene: .; CDR3 protein: CASSSAEGYTGELFF; CDR3 DNA: TGTGCCAGCAGTTCCGCGGAGGGTTACACCGGGGAGCTGTTTTTT
clone size: .; J gene: TRBJ2-7; V gene: TRBV2; D gene: .; CDR3 protein: CASSEIRELTYEQYF; CDR3 DNA: TGTGCCAGCAGTGAAATCAGGGAACTAACCTACGAGCAGTACTTC
clone size: .; J gene: TRBJ1-3; V gene: TRBV18; D gene: .; CDR3 protein: CASSTTRADGSGNTIYF; CDR3 DNA: TGTGCCAGCTCAACAACCAGGGCGGACGGCTCTGGAAACACCATATATTTT
clone size: .; J gene: TRBJ2-2; V gene: TRBV6-5; D gene: .; CDR3 protein: CASSYVERAGELFF; CDR3 DNA: TGTGCCAGCAGTTACGTTGAAAGGGCCGGGGAGCTGTTTTTT
clone size: .; J gene: TRBJ2-1; V gene: TRBV5-6; D gene: .; CDR3 protein: CASSLSGYNEQFF; CDR3 DNA: TGTGCCAGCAGCTTGTCTGGATACAATGAGCAGTTCTTC
clone size: .; J gene: TRBJ2-1; V gene: TRBV6-6; D gene: TRBD2; CDR3 protein: CASSSMGLVPYNEQFF; CDR3 DNA: TGTGCCAGCAGTTCTATGGGACTAGTCCCCTACAATGAGCAGTTCTTC
clone size: .; J gene: TRBJ1-2; V gene: TRBV18; D gene: TRBD1; CDR3 protein: CASSPRIDRDGYTF; CDR3 DNA: TGTGCCAGCTCACCCCGTATCGACAGGGACGGCTACACCTTC
clone size: .; J gene: TRBJ2-2; V gene: TRBV5-1; D gene: .; CDR3 protein: CASSLVAGQGTGELFF; CDR3 DNA: TGCGCCAGCAGCTTGGTGGCAGGGCAGGGGACCGGGGAGCTGTTTTTT
clone size: .; J gene: TRBJ1-2; V gene: TRBV19; D gene: TRBD1; CDR3 protein: CASSIDRDRSAGYTF; CDR3 DNA: TGTGCCAGTAGTATAGATCGGGACAGGTCTGCTGGCTACACCTTC
clone size: .; J gene: TRBJ2-1; V gene: TRBV18; D gene: TRBD1; CDR3 protein: CASSPPGQGSNEQFF; CDR3 DNA: TGTGCCAGCTCACCACCGGGACAGGGTAGCAATGAGCAGTTCTTC
clone size: .; J gene: TRBJ1-1; V gene: TRBV18; D gene: TRBD1; CDR3 protein: CASSSQGASSTEAFF; CDR3 DNA: TGTGCCAGCTCGTCTCAGGGGGCATCTTCCACTGAAGCTTTCTTT
clone size: .; J gene: TRBJ2-1; V gene: TRBV27; D gene: TRBD1; CDR3 protein: CASRHRGDWTGSSYNEQFF; CDR3 DNA: TGTGCCAGCAGACACCGAGGAGATTGGACAGGGAGCTCCTACAATGAGCAGTTCTTC
clone size: .; J gene: TRBJ2-2; V gene: TRBV5-1; D gene: TRBD2; CDR3 protein: CASSLVAGVDGELFF; CDR3 DNA: TGCGCCAGCAGCTTGGTGGCGGGAGTGGACGGGGAGCTGTTTTTT
clone size: .; J gene: TRBJ2-7; V gene: TRBV9; D gene: .; CDR3 protein: CASSGGFSYEQYF; CDR3 DNA: TGTGCCAGCAGCGGAGGGTTCTCCTACGAGCAGTACTTC
clone size: .; J gene: TRBJ1-4; V gene: TRBV7-9; D gene: .; CDR3 protein: CASSLASAVEKLFF; CDR3 DNA: TGTGCCAGCAGCTTAGCGTCGGCGGTTGAAAAACTGTTTTTT
clone size: .; J gene: TRBJ1-1; V gene: TRBV6-5; D gene: .; CDR3 protein: CASRRGWDTEAFF; CDR3 DNA: TGTGCCAGCAGACGGGGATGGGACACTGAAGCTTTCTTT
clone size: .; J gene: TRBJ2-1; V gene: TRBV19; D gene: .; CDR3 protein: CASRSYNEQFF; CDR3 DNA: TGTGCCAGTAGGTCGTACAATGAGCAGTTCTTC
clone size: .; J gene: TRBJ2-7; V gene: TRBV6-5; D gene: .; CDR3 protein: CASSALYEQYF; CDR3 DNA: TGTGCCAGCAGTGCCCTGTACGAGCAGTACTTC
clone size: .; J gene: TRBJ2-3; V gene: TRBV7-2; D gene: TRBD1; CDR3 protein: CASSSHGAGQGYTQYF; CDR3 DNA: TGTGCCAGCAGCTCCCATGGCGCGGGACAGGGATATACGCAGTATTTT
clone size: few; J gene: TRBJ2-7; V gene: TRBV5-1; D gene: TRBD1; CDR3 protein: CASSKGQGSYEQYF; CDR3 DNA: TGCGCCAGCAGCAAGGGACAGGGGTCCTACGAGCAGTACTTC